The TCR beta chain under discussion was sequenced for a study of shared clonotypes between healthy human individuals. The overall study: Donor composition was a couple of women and three men, aged 18 to 49. Three plates were used per donor for CD4 naive, three for CD4 memory, two for CD8 naive and one for CD8 memory.

This was a deep-level run. The data were produced by immunoSEQ multiplex PCR, yet TCRdb's version contains in-frame clones alone and is incomplete. The data contain some 680,000 clones, 60% to 75% of them singletons. Many counts were recorded for this clone. Trimming stripped 7 bases from V and 0 bases from J, with 16 bases between. Germline CDR1 and CDR2: SQVTM and ANQGSEA. This CDR3 contains 15 residues. The sequence derives from a woman under 40 in good health. The sequencing input was memory CD4+ T cells sorted from blood. Subset here: CD45RA-negative fraction. V gene TRBV29-1 combines with J gene TRBJ1-3; D perhaps matches TRBD1 (6 bases). CDR3 loop: CSAGGGGLSGNTIYF. The CDR3 bases are TGCAGCGCTGGGGGAGGGGGGCTCTCTGGAAACACCATATATTTT.